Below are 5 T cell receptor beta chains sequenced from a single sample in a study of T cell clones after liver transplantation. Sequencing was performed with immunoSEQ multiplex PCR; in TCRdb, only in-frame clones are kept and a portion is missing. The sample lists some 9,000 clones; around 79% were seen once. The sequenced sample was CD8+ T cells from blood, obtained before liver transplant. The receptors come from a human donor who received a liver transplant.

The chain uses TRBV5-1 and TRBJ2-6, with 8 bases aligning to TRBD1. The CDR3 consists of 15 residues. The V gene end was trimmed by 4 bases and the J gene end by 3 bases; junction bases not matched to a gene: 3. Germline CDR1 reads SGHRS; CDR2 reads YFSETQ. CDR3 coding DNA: TGCGCCAGCAGCGACAGGGGAAGTGGGGCCAACGTCCTGACTTTC. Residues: CASSDRGSGANVLTF.

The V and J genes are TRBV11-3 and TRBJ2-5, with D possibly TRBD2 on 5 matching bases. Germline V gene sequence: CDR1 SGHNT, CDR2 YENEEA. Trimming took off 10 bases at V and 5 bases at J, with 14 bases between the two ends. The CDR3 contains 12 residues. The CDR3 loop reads CATRASNETQYF. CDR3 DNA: TGTGCCACCCGGGCTAGCAACGAGACCCAGTACTTC.

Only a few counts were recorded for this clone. The CDR3 is CASSSSISGEQYF. CDR3 DNA: TGTGCCAGCAGCTCTTCCATTAGTGGGGAGCAGTACTTC. The chain uses TRBV7-3 and TRBJ2-7, with D hard to call. The CDR3 is 13 amino acids. With 4 bases removed from V and 7 bases from J, the gap between germline ends came to 14 bases. Germline CDR1 reads SGHTA; CDR2 reads FQGTGA.

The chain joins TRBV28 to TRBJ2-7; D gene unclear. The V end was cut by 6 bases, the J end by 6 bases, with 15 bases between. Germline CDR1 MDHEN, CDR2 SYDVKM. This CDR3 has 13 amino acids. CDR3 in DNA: TGTGCCAGCAGCCGCGGCGAGCTGCTCGAGCAGTACTTC. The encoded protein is CASSRGELLEQYF.

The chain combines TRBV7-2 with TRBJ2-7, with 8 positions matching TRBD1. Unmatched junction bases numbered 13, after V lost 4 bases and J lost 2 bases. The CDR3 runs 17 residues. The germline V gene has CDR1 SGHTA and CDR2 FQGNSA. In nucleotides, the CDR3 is TGTGCCAGCAGCTCCCTATCCGGGACAGGTTATACCTACGAGCAGTACTTC. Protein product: CASSSLSGTGYTYEQYF.